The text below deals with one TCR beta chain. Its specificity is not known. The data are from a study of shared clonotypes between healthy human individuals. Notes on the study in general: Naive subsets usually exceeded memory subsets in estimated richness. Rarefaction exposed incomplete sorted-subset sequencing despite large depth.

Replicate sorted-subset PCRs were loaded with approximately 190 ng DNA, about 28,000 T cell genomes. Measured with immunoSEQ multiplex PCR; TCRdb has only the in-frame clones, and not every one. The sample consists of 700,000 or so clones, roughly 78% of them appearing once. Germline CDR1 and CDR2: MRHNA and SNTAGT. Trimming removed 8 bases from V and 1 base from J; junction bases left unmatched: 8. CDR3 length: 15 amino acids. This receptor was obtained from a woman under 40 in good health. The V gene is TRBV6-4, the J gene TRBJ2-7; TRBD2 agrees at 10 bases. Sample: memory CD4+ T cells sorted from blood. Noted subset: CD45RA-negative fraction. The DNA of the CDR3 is TGTGCCAGCCCAAGGGCTAGCGGGAGTTCCTACGAGCAGTACTTC. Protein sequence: CASPRASGSSYEQYF.